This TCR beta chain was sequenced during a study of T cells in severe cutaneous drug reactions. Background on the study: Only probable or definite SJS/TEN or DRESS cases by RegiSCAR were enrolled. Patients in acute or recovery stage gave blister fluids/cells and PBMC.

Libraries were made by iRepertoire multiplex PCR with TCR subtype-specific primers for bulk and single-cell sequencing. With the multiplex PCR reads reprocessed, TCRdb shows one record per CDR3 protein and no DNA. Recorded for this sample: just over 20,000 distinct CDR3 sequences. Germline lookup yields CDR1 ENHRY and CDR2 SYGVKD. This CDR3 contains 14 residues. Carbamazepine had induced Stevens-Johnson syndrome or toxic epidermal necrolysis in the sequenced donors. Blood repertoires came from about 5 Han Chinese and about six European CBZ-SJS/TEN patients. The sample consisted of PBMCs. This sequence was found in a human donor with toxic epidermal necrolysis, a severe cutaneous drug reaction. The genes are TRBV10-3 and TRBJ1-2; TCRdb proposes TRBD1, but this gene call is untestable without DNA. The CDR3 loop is CAISETGRNYGYTF.